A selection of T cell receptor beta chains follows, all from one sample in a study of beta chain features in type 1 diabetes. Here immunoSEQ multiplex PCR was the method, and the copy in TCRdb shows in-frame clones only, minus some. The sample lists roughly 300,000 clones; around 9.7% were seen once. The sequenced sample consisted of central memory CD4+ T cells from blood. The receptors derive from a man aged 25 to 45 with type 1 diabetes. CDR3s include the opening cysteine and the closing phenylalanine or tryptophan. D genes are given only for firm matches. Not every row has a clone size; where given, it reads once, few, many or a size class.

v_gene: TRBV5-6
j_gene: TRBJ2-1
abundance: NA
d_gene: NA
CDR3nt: TGTGCCAGCAGCTTGGTACAGGGCGGCAATGAGCAGTTCTTC
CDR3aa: CASSLVQGGNEQFF

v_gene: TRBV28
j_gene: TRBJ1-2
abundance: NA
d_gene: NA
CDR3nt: TGTGCCAGCAGTTTATCGGGACGTTTCGGTGGCTACACCTTC
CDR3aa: CASSLSGRFGGYTF

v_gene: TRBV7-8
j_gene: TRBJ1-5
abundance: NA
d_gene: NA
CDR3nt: TGTGCCAGCAGCTCCAGGGATAGCAATCAGCCCCAGCATTTT
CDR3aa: CASSSRDSNQPQHF

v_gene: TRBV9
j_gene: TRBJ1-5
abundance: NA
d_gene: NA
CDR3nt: TGTGCCAGCAGCCCCGACGCCGGGTTTAGCAATCAGCCCCAGCATTTT
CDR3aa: CASSPDAGFSNQPQHF

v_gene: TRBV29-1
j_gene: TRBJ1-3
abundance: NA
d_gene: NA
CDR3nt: TGCAGCGGCAGGTTTTCTGGAAACACCATATATTTT
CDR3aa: CSGRFSGNTIYF

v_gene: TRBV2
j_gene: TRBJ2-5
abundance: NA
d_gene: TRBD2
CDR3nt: TGTGCCAGCAGCCCCGAGCGGGGGGGAGAGACCCAGTACTTC
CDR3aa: CASSPERGGETQYF

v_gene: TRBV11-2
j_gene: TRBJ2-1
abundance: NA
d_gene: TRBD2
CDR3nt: TGTGCCAGCAGTAGAATAGCGGGGGGGCTCGATGAGCAGTTCTTC
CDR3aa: CASSRIAGGLDEQFF

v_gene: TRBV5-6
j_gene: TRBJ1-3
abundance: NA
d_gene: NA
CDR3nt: TGTGCCAGCAGCCCGAACCCTACTGGAAACACCATATATTTT
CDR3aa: CASSPNPTGNTIYF

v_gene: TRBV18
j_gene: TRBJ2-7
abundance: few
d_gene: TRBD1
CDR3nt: TGTGCCAGCGCTTGGGGCGGGACAGGGAACTACGAGCAGTACTTC
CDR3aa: CASAWGGTGNYEQYF

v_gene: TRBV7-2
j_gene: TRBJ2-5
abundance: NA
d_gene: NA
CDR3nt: TGTGCCAGCAGCTATTACCAAGAGACCCAGTACTTC
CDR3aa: CASSYYQETQYF

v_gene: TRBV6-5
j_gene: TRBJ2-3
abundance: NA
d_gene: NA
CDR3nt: TGTGCCAGCAGCGGCGGGAGCACAGATACGCAGTATTTT
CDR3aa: CASSGGSTDTQYF

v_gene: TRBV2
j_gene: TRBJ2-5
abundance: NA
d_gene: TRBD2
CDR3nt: TGTGCCAGCAGTTCTAGCGGGGGACCTCAAGAGACCCAGTACTTC
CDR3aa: CASSSSGGPQETQYF

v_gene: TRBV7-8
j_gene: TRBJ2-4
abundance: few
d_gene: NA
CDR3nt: TGTGCCAGCAGCGTACAGGGGGGGGCCAAAAACATTCAGTACTTC
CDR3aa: CASSVQGGAKNIQYF

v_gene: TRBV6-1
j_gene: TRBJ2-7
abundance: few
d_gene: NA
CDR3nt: TGTGCCAGCAGTGAATCGACCCTGGGGCGCCTTTCCCACTACGAGCAGTACTTC
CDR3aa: CASSESTLGRLSHYEQYF

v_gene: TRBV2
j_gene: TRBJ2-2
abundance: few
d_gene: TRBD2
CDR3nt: TGTGCCAGCAGTGAGCTAGCGGGGGTTACCGGGGAGCTGTTTTTT
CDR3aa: CASSELAGVTGELFF

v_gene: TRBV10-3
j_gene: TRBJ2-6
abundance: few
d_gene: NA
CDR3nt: TGTGCCATCAGTAACCAGGGTACCGGGGCCAACGTCCTGACTTTC
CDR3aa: CAISNQGTGANVLTF

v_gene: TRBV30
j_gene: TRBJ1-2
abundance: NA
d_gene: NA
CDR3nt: TGTGCCTGGAGTGTAGCCCTATCCACTGGCTACACCTTC
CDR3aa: CAWSVALSTGYTF

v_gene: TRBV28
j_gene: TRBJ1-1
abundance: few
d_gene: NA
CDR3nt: TGTGCCAGCAGTTTACGCCTAAGCGGGAACACTGAAGCTTTCTTT
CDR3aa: CASSLRLSGNTEAFF

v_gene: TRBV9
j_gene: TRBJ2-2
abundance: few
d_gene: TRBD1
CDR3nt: TGTGCCAGCAGCATTCCCGGGACAGCGAACACCGGGGAGCTGTTTTTT
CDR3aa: CASSIPGTANTGELFF

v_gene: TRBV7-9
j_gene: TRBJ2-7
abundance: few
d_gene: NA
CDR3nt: TGTGCCAGCAGCTTAGGTCAGGCTACCTACGAGCAGTACTTC
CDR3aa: CASSLGQATYEQYF

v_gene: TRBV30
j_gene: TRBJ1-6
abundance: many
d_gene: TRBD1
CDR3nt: TGTGCCAACGACAGGGGGATGGGGTCACCCCTCCACTTT
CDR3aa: CANDRGMGSPLHF

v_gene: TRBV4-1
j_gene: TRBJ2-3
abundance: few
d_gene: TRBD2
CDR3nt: TGCGCCAGCAGCCAAGATACGGGGGGGAGCACAGATACGCAGTATTTT
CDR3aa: CASSQDTGGSTDTQYF

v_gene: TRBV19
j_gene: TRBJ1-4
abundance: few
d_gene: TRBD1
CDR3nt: TGTGCCAGTACGCGGGACAGGGGTAGCGAAAAACTGTTTTTT
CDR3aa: CASTRDRGSEKLFF

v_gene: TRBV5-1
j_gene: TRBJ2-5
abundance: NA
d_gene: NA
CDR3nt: TGCGCCAGCAGCTTGGACCTGAGGAAAGAGACCCAGTACTTC
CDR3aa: CASSLDLRKETQYF

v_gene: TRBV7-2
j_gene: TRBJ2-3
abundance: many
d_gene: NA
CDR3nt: TGTGCCAGCAGCTTAGTCTTTTGGGGAGGACGAACCAGAGATACGCAGTATTTT
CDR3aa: CASSLVFWGGRTRDTQYF

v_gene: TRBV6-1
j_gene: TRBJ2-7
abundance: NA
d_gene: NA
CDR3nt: TGTGCCAGCAGGAGAGTCTACGAGCAGTACTTC
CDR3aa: CASRRVYEQYF

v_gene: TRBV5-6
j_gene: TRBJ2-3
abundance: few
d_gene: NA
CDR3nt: TGTGCCAGCAGCTTTCAGGACGGACGCACAGATACGCAGTATTTT
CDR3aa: CASSFQDGRTDTQYF

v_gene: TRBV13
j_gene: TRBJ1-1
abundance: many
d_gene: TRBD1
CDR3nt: TGTGCCAGCAGCTTACTCTACACAGGGGGCGAAGCTTTCTTT
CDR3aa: CASSLLYTGGEAFF

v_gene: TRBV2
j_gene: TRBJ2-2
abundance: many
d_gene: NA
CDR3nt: TGTGCCAGCAGTGTGCGGCAACCTACCGGGGAGCTGTTTTTT
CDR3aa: CASSVRQPTGELFF

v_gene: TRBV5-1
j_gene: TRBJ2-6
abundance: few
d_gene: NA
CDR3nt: TGCGCCAGCAGCTCAAAGGGGACTGGGGCCAACGTCCTGACTTTC
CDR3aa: CASSSKGTGANVLTF

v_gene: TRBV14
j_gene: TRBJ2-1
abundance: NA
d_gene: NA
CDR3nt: TGTGCCAGCAGCCAAGGGGGGCCCCACAATGAGCAGTTCTTC
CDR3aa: CASSQGGPHNEQFF

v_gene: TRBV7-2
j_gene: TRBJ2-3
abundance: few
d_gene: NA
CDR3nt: TGTGCCAGCAGCTTCCGACATCAGCTAGATACGCAGTATTTT
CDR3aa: CASSFRHQLDTQYF

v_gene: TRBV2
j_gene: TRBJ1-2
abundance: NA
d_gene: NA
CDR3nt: TGTGCCAGCAGTGAAGAGAGACGCTATGGCTACACCTTC
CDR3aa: CASSEERRYGYTF

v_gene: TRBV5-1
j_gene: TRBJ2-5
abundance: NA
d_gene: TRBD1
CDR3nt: TGCGCCAGCAGCCTGGGACAGAGACAGACCCAGTACTTC
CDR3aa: CASSLGQRQTQYF

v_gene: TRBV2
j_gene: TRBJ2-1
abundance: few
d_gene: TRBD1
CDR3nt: TGTGCCAGTAAGGGACAGATTAATGAGCAGTTCTTC
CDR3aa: CASKGQINEQFF

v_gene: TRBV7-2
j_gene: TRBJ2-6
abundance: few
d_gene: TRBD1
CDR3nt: TGTGCCAGCAGATCAATCGGGACAGGGGTGTCTGGGGCCAACGTCCTGACTTTC
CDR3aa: CASRSIGTGVSGANVLTF

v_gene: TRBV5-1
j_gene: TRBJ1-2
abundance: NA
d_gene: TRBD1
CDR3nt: TGCGCCAGCAGCCAAGGACAGGGGTATGGCTACACCTTC
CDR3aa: CASSQGQGYGYTF

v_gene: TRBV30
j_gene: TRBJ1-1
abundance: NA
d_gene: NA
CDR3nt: TGTGCCTGGAGGTTAGCATGGGTGAACACTGAAGCTTTCTTT
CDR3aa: CAWRLAWVNTEAFF

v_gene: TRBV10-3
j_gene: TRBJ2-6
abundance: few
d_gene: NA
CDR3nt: TGTGCCATCAGTGAAGACGGATACTCTGGGGCCAACGTCCTGACTTTC
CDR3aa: CAISEDGYSGANVLTF

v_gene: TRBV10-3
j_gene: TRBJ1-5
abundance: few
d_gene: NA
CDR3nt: TGTGCCAGCAGTTACTCGCGGGCCAATCAGCCCCAGCATTTT
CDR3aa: CASSYSRANQPQHF

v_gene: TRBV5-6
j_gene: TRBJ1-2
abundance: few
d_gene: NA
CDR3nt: TGTGCCAGCAGCTTGGTGGGGAACCGGGAAGGCTACACCTTC
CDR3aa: CASSLVGNREGYTF

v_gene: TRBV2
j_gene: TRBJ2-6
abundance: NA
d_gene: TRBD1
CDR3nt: TGTGCCAGCACTTTCCAGGGGGTTACTGGGGCCAACGTCCTGACTTTC
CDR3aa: CASTFQGVTGANVLTF

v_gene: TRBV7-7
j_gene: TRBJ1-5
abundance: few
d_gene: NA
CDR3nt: TGTGCTAGCAGCTCTGGGACTAATCAGCCCCAGCATTTT
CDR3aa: CASSSGTNQPQHF

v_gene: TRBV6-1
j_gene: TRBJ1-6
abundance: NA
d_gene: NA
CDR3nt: TGTGCCAGCAGTGAAGAATGGAATTCACCCCTCCACTTT
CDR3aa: CASSEEWNSPLHF

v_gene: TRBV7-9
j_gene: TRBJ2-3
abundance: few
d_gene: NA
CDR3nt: TGTGCCAGCAGCTCACGCAGGGCAGGGGGCACAGATACGCAGTATTTT
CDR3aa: CASSSRRAGGTDTQYF

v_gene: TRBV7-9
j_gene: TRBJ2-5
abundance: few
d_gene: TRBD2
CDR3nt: TGTGCCAGCAGCCCCCAGCGGGACTTCCAGTACTTC
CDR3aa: CASSPQRDFQYF

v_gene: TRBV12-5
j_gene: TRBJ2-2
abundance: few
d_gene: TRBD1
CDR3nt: TGTGCTAGTGGACAGGGGCACACCGGGGAGCTGTTTTTT
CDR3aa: CASGQGHTGELFF

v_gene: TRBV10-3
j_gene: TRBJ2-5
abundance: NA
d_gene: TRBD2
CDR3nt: TGTGCCAACGGGGGGGGCGGAGAGACCCAGTACTTC
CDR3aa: CANGGGGETQYF

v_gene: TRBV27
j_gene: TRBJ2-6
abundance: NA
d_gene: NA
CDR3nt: TGTGCCAGCAGTCTCCAAAGCTGGGCCAACGTCCTGACTTTC
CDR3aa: CASSLQSWANVLTF

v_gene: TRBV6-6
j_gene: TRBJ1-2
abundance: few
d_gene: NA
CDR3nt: TGTGCCAGCAGGGAGGTGGCTGGCTATGGCTACACCTTC
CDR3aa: CASREVAGYGYTF

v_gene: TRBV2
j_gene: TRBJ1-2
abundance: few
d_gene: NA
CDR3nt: TGTGCCAGCAGTGAAACAGGGAACTATGGCTACACCTTC
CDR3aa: CASSETGNYGYTF

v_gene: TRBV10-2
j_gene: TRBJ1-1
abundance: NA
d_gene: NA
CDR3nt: TGCGCCAGCAGTACAGGGCTGAACACTGAAGCTTTCTTT
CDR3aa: CASSTGLNTEAFF

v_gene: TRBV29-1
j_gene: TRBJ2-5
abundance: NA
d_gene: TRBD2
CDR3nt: TGCAGCGTTGTGACTAGCGGGGGAGGGACCCAGTACTTC
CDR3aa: CSVVTSGGGTQYF

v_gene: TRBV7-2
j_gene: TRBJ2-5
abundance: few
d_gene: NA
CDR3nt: TGTGCCAGCAGCTTAAGCCGGCCACGGGGGGAGACCCAGTACTTC
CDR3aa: CASSLSRPRGETQYF